The 6 T cell receptor beta chains below come from one sample, sequenced in a study of a mutant IDH1 vaccine in newly diagnosed glioma. No cognate antigen is known for these TCRs. The time point here: week 23, last vaccination. Vaccination comprised doses that each held 300 ug of mutant IDH1 20-mer peptide, plus topical imiquimod. The protocol was immunoSEQ multiplex PCR, while the TCRdb copy is restricted to in-frame clones and leaves out a portion. The sample carries around 60,000 clones, approximately 84% recorded once. The material was PBMCs, obtained from a glioma patient whose treatment included an IDH1 peptide vaccine. These receptors were taken from a man aged 25-40 years with glioma.

The count of this clone is one. The chain couples TRBV6-5 to TRBJ1-2, with D possibly TRBD1 on 6 matching bases. CDR1 is MNHEY and CDR2 is SVGAGI in the germline V gene. V was shortened by 2 bases and J by 5 bases, with 15 bases between the two germline ends. CDR3 size: 15 residues. CDR3: CASSYAGGPRYGYTF. The CDR3 bases are TGTGCCAGCAGTTACGCGGGGGGCCCGCGGTATGGCTACACCTTC.

The rearrangement links TRBV6-5 to TRBJ2-7; maybe TRBD1 (6 bases). The ends were cut back, 6 bases at V and 2 bases at J, with 14 bases in the middle. This CDR3 comprises 14 residues. Germline CDR1 and CDR2: MNHEY and SVGAGI. The CDR3 DNA follows: TGTGCCAGCAGGACCGGTAACAGGGCCTACGAGCAGTACTTC. Amino acid sequence: CASRTGNRAYEQYF.

V gene TRBV7-2 combines with J gene TRBJ1-3, with 7 nucleotides matching TRBD1. Germline values: CDR1 SGHTA, CDR2 FQGNSA. V trimming: 2 bases; J trimming: 4 bases; junction bases outside the gene matches: 11. This CDR3 has 17 amino acids. In nucleotides, the CDR3 is TGTGCCAGCAGCTTACCCCCCGTACAGGGGTGGGGAAACACCATATATTTT. It is translated as CASSLPPVQGWGNTIYF.

This chain links TRBV27 with TRBJ1-6; the D is unclear. Germline values: CDR1 MNHEY, CDR2 SMNVEV (reference sequence). The ends were cut back, 3 bases at V and 14 bases at J, with 14 bases in the middle. The CDR3 has 13 amino acids. This chain's CDR3 is CASSLVREESLHF. DNA of the CDR3: TGTGCCAGCAGTTTGGTTAGGGAGGAGTCCCTCCACTTT.

This sequence joins TRBV4-1 and TRBJ1-1; D might be TRBD1 (5 bases). Trimming pared 1 base from V and 4 bases from J, leaving 16 bases between. The CDR3 consists of 16 residues. CDR1 is MGHRA and CDR2 is YSYEKL in the germline V gene. The CDR3: CASSQAPGLGGTEAFF. The CDR3 coding sequence is TGCGCCAGCAGCCAAGCCCCGGGACTCGGGGGCACTGAAGCTTTCTTT.

The V and J genes are TRBV6-1 and TRBJ2-5; tentatively, D is TRBD1 (6 bases). This CDR3 is built from 15 residues. V dropped 4 bases and J dropped 4 bases, with 16 bases sitting between them. The germline gives CDR1 MNHNS, CDR2 SASEGT. CDR3: CASSAYRVEGETQYF. CDR3 bases: TGTGCCAGCAGTGCCTACAGGGTCGAGGGAGAGACCCAGTACTTC.